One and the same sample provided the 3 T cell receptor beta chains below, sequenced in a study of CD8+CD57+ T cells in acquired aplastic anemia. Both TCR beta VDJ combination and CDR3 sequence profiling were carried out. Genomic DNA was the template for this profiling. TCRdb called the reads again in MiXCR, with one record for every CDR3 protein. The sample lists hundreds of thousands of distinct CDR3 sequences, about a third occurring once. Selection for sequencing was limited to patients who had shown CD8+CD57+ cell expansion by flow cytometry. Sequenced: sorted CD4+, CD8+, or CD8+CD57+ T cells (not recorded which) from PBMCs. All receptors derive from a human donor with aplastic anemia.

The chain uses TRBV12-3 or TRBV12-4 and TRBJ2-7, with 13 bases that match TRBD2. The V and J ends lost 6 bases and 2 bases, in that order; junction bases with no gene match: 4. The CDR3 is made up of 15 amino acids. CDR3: CASRGGTSGTYEQYF. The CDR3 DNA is TGTGCCAGCAGAGGAGGGACTAGCGGGACCTACGAGCAGTACTTC.

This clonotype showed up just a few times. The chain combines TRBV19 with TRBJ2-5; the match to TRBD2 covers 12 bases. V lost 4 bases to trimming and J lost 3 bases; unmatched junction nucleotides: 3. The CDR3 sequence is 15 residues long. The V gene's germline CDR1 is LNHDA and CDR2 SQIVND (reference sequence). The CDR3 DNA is TGTGCCAGTAGTAAACGACTAGCGGGGGAAGAGACCCAGTACTTC. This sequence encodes CASSKRLAGEETQYF.

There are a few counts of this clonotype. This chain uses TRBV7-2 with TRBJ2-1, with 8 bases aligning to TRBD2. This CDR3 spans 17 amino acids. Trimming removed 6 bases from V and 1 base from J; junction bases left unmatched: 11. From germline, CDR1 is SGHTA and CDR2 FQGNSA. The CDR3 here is CASSFYTSGLSYNEQFF. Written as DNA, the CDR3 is TGTGCCAGCAGTTTTTACACTAGCGGACTTTCCTACAATGAGCAGTTCTTC.